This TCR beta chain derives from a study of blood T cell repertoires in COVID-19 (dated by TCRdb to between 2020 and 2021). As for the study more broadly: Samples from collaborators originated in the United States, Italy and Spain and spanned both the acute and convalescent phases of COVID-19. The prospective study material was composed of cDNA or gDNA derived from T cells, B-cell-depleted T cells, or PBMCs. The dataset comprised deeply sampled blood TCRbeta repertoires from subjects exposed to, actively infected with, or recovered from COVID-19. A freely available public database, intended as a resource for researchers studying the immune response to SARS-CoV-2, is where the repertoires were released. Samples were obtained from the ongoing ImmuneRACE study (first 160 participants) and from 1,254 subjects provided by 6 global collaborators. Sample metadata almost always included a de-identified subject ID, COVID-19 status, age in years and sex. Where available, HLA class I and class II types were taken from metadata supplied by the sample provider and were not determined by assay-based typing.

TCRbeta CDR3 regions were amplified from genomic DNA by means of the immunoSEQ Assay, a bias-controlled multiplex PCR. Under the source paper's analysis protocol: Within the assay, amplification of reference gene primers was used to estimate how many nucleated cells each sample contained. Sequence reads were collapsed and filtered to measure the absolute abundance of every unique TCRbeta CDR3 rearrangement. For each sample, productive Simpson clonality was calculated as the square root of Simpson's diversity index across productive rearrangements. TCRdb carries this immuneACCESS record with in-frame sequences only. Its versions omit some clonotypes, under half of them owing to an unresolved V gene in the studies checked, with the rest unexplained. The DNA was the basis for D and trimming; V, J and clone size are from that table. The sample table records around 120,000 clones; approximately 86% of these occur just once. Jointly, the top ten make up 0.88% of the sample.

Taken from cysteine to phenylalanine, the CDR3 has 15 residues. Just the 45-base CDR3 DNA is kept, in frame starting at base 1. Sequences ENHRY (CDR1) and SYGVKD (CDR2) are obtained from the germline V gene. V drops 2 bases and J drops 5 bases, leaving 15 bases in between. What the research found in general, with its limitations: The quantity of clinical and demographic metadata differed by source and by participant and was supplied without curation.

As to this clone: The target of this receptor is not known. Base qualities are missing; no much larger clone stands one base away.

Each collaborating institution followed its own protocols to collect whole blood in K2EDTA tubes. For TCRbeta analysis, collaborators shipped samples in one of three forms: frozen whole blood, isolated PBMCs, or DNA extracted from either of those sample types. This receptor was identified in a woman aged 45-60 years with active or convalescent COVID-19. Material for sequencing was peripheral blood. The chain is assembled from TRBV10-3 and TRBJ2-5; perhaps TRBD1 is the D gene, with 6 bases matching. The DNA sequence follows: TGTGCCATCAGTGAGACTAGGGGAAGGGGGGAGACCCAGTACTTC. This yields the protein CAISETRGRGETQYF.